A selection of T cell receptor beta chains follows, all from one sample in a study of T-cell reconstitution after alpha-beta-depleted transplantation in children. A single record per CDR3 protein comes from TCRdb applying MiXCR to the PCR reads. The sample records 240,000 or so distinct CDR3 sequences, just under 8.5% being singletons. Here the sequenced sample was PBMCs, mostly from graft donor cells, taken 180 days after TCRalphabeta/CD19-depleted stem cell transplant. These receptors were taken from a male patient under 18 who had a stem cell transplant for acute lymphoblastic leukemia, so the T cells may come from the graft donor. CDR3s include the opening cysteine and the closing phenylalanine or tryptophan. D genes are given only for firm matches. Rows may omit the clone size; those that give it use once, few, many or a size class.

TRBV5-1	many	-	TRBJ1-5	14	CASSLEAGNQPQHF	TGCGCCAGCAGCTTGGAAGCAGGGAATCAGCCCCAGCATTTT
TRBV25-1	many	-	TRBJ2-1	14	CASSDYYRANEQFF	TGTGCCAGCAGTGACTACTACAGGGCCAATGAGCAGTTCTTC
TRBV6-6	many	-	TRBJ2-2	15	CASSLRQDWTGELFF	TGTGCCAGCAGTCTCCGCCAGGATTGGACCGGGGAGCTGTTTTTT
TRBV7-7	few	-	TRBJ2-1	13	CASSPSYYNEQFF	TGTGCTAGCAGCCCCAGCTACTACAATGAGCAGTTCTTC
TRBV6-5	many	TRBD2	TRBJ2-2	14	CASSYGRGDGELFF	TGTGCCAGCAGTTACGGGCGGGGGGATGGGGAGCTGTTTTTT
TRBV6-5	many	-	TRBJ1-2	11	CASSYPGGYTF	TGTGCCAGCAGTTATCCTGGAGGCTACACCTTC
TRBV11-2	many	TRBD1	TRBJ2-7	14	CASSGTGVSYEQYF	TGTGCCAGCAGCGGGACAGGGGTTTCCTACGAGCAGTACTTC
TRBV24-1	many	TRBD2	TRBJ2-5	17	CATSDFASGEIQETQYF	TGTGCCACCAGTGATTTCGCCAGCGGGGAAATACAAGAGACCCAGTACTTC
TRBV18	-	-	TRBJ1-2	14	CASSPDSDKNGYTF	TGTGCCAGCTCACCGGACAGCGACAAGAATGGCTACACCTTC
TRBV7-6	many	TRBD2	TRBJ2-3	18	CASSLDPPLAGRTDTQYF	TGTGCCAGCAGCTTAGACCCCCCCTTGGCCGGGAGGACAGATACGCAGTATTTT
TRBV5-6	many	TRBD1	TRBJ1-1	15	CASNPWGDRGTEAFF	TGTGCCAGCAACCCGTGGGGGGACAGAGGCACTGAAGCTTTCTTT
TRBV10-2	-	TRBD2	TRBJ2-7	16	CASSNLGLAGAYEQYF	TGCGCCAGCAGTAACCTCGGGCTAGCGGGCGCTTACGAGCAGTACTTC
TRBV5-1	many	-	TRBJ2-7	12	CASSPGRYEQYF	TGCGCCAGCAGTCCCGGACGCTACGAGCAGTACTTC
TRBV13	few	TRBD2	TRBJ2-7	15	CASSHTSGVSYEQYF	TGTGCCAGCAGCCACACTAGCGGGGTCTCCTACGAGCAGTACTTC
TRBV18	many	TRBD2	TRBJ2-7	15	CASSPWTSVSYEQYF	TGTGCCAGCTCACCCTGGACTAGCGTTAGCTACGAGCAGTACTTC
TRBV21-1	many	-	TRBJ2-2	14	CASNKAGKPGELFF	TGTGCCAGCAACAAGGCAGGGAAGCCCGGGGAGCTGTTTTTT
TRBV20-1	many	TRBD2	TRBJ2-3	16	CSARDHTSGRTDTQYF	TGCAGTGCTAGAGATCATACTAGCGGGCGCACAGATACGCAGTATTTT
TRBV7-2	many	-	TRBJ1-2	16	CASSLMSGTSNYGYTF	TGTGCCAGCAGCTTAATGTCGGGGACTTCTAACTATGGCTACACCTTC
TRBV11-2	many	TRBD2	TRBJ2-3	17	CASSQGLAGGRIDTQYF	TGTGCCAGCAGCCAGGGACTAGCGGGAGGGCGGATAGATACGCAGTATTTT
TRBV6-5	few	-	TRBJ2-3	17	CASSYSWWADATDTQYF	TGTGCCAGCAGTTACTCGTGGTGGGCCGACGCCACAGATACGCAGTATTTT
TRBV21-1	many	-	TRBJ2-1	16	CASSKVGESSYNEQFF	TGTGCCAGCAGCAAGGTGGGGGAGAGCTCCTACAATGAGCAGTTCTTC
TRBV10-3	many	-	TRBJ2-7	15	CAISESAGRSYEQYF	TGTGCCATCAGTGAGTCAGCGGGCCGTTCCTACGAGCAGTACTTC
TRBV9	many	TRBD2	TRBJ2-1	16	CASSVTLAGAYNEQFF	TGTGCCAGCAGCGTAACGCTAGCGGGAGCCTACAATGAGCAGTTCTTC
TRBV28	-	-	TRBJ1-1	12	CATSLRSLEAFF	TGTGCCACCAGCTTACGTAGTTTAGAAGCTTTCTTT
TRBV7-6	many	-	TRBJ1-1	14	CASSQHRVGTEAFF	TGTGCCAGCAGCCAGCACAGGGTGGGGACTGAAGCTTTCTTT
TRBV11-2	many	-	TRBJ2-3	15	CASSSRAAGTDTQYF	TGTGCCAGCAGCTCCCGAGCGGCGGGCACAGATACGCAGTATTTT
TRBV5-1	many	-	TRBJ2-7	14	CASSFEEGTYEQYF	TGCGCCAGCAGCTTCGAAGAGGGGACCTACGAGCAGTACTTC
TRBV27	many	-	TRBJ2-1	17	CASSSPSTGSSYNEQFF	TGTGCCAGCAGCTCGCCATCGACAGGCAGCTCCTACAATGAGCAGTTCTTC
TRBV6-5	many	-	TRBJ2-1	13	CASSYSLGGGEFF	TGTGCCAGCAGTTACTCCCTCGGAGGGGGAGAATTCTTC
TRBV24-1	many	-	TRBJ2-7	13	CATSGTARNEQYF	TGTGCCACCAGTGGTACAGCCCGAAACGAGCAGTACTTC
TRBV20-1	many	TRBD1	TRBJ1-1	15	CSARDPTGWETEAFF	TGCAGTGCTAGAGATCCGACAGGGTGGGAGACTGAAGCTTTCTTT
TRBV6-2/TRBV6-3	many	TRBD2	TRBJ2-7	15	CASSYLAGVAYEQYF	TGTGCCAGCAGTTACCTAGCGGGAGTGGCCTACGAGCAGTACTTC
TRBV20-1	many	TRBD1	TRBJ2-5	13	CSARGTGVETQYF	TGCAGTGCTAGAGGAACAGGGGTAGAGACCCAGTACTTC
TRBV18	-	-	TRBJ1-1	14	CASSQQPPNTEAFF	TGTGCCAGCTCACAGCAGCCTCCGAACACTGAAGCTTTCTTT
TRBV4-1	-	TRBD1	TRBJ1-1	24	CASSQVRVRLRDPDGRQGPTEAFF	TGCGCCAGCAGCCAAGTTCGCGTCAGACTACGCGACCCCGATGGACGACAGGGACCCACTGAAGCTTTCTTT
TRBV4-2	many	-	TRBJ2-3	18	CASSQFPAPGLSTDTQYF	TGTGCCAGCAGCCAATTTCCCGCGCCGGGACTGAGCACAGATACGCAGTATTTT
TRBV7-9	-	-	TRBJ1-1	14	CASTPQGIGTEAFF	TGTGCCAGCACCCCCCAGGGTATTGGGACTGAAGCTTTCTTT
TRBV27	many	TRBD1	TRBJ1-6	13	CASTGQFNSPLHF	TGTGCCAGCACGGGACAGTTTAATTCACCCCTCCACTTT
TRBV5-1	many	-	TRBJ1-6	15	CASSRLRDGDSPLHF	TGCGCCAGCAGCCGCCTCCGGGACGGGGATTCACCCCTCCACTTT
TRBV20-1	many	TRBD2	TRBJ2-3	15	CSAPAQRGRTDTQYF	TGCAGTGCTCCTGCCCAGCGGGGCCGCACAGATACGCAGTATTTT
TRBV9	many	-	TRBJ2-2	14	CASSVTGNTGELFF	TGTGCCAGCAGCGTGACGGGAAACACCGGGGAGCTGTTTTTT
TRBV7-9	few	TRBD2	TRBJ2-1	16	CASSSPAQRGFNEQFF	TGTGCCAGCAGCTCCCCCGCCCAGCGGGGGTTCAATGAGCAGTTCTTC